The 28 T cell receptor beta chains below were found in one sample sequenced in a study of blood T cell repertoires in COVID-19. Method: immunoSEQ multiplex PCR; TCRdb's copy keeps in-frame clones and lacks some. The sample has approximately 200,000 clones, 70% to 90% seen once; the top ten hold more than 2.5%. Input material: peripheral blood. The receptors derive from a man in his sixties with acute or convalescent COVID-19.

The CDR3 nucleotides read TGTGCCAGCAGTATCTTCCGGGGGACTAGCGGGAGTTTCGGGACCCAGTACTTC. It codes for CASSIFRGTSGSFGTQYF. V gene TRBV28 combines with J gene TRBJ2-5, with TRBD2 identical over 14 bases. V shed 5 bases, J shed 7 bases, and the junction held 15 bases outside the gene matches. CDR1 is MDHEN, CDR2 SYDVKM, per germline. The CDR3 is made up of 18 amino acids. The full variable domain, completed using reference TRBV28 and TRBJ2-5, is DVKVTQSSRYLVKRTGEKVFLECVQDMDHENMFWYRQDPGLGLRLIYFSYDVKMKEKGDIPEGYSVSREKKERFSLILESASTNQTSMYLCASSIFRGTSGSFGTQYFGPGTRLLVL.

The rearrangement uses TRBV2 and TRBJ1-1, with D possibly TRBD1 on 6 matching bases. CDR1 and CDR2 (germline): SNHLY, FYNNEI. V gave up 6 bases and J gave up 4 bases, with 15 bases separating them. The CDR3 spans 14 residues. DNA of the CDR3: TGTGCCAGCAGAGGGGGGGTTTTGACCACTGAAGCTTTCTTT. This codes for CASRGGVLTTEAFF.

This chain joins TRBV27 and TRBJ2-5; weak D call: TRBD1 (6 bases). Germline values: CDR1 MNHEY, CDR2 SMNVEV (reference sequence). CDR3 length equals 15 residues. The V end was cut by 2 bases, the J end by 2 bases, with 12 bases between. In nucleotides, the CDR3 is TGTGCCAGCAGTTTAGCGGCAGGGGAACAAGAGACCCAGTACTTC. This gives the protein CASSLAAGEQETQYF.

This sequence joins TRBV28 and TRBJ2-7; maybe TRBD2 (7 bases). Trimming left V 4 bases short and J 1 base short, with 14 bases between. CDR1 and CDR2 (germline): MDHEN, SYDVKM. There are 15 residues in the CDR3. The CDR3 spells CASSSTGTKSYEQYF. CDR3 in DNA: TGTGCCAGCAGTTCCACAGGGACTAAATCCTACGAGCAGTACTTC.

In this sample, this clone turned up once. The rearrangement joins TRBV5-1 to TRBJ2-2, with D perhaps TRBD1 (5 bases). The V gene lost 5 bases and the J gene lost 0 bases, with 20 bases spanning the gap. CDR1 is SGHRS, CDR2 YFSETQ, per germline. This CDR3 contains 18 residues. CDR3 nucleotides: TGCGCCAGCAGGACGCCGACCCAGGGATTCGCGAACACCGGGGAGCTGTTTTTT. It is translated as CASRTPTQGFANTGELFF.

J is TRBJ1-4 and V is TRBV28, with 8 bases matching TRBD1. This CDR3 has 16 residues. Germline loops: CDR1 MDHEN, CDR2 SYDVKM. The V segment lost 6 bases and the J segment 0 bases; nucleotides outside the gene matches: 6. The CDR3 sequence: CASRGDRGPTNEKLFF. CDR3 nucleotides: TGTGCCAGCAGAGGAGACAGGGGACCAACTAATGAAAAACTGTTTTTT.

The CDR3 spells CSVAEGRASADTQYF. The CDR3 coding sequence is TGCAGCGTTGCAGAAGGGAGGGCCTCTGCAGATACGCAGTATTTT. The chain couples TRBV29-1 to TRBJ2-3; 7 bases map to TRBD2. J lost 4 bases, V lost 4 bases, and 11 bases had no gene match. The CDR3 runs 15 residues. CDR1 and CDR2 from the germline V gene are SQVTM and ANQGSEA.

This rearrangement joins TRBV6-2 or TRBV6-3 to TRBJ2-3, with 15 bases fitting TRBD2. Germline CDR1 and CDR2: MNHEY and SVGEGT. V lost 4 bases to trimming and J lost 7 bases; unmatched junction nucleotides: 6. This CDR3 has 16 amino acids. The CDR3 coding sequence is TGTGCCAGCAGTTCCTGGACTAGCGGGAGGGCCCATACGCAGTATTTT. Residues: CASSSWTSGRAHTQYF.

The genes are TRBV11-2 and TRBJ1-5; 11 positions agree with TRBD1. The CDR3 spans 15 residues. Germline V lookup: CDR1 SGHAT, CDR2 FQNNGV. With V trimmed by 4 bases and J by 5 bases, 4 bases remained unmatched. The CDR3 reads CASSSGTGGDQPQHF. CDR3 coding DNA: TGTGCCAGCAGCTCCGGGACAGGGGGGGATCAGCCCCAGCATTTT.

The chain employs TRBV28 and TRBJ2-7; TRBD2 agrees at 8 bases. The trim removed 5 bases at V and 3 bases at J, leaving 3 bases unmatched. This CDR3 has 13 amino acids. Per the germline V gene, CDR1 is MDHEN and CDR2 is SYDVKM. This chain's CDR3 is CASSRGGYYEQYF. For the CDR3, the DNA is TGTGCCAGCAGTCGGGGGGGATACTACGAGCAGTACTTC.

This sequence joins TRBV28 and TRBJ2-7, with D unclear. This CDR3 is built from 14 residues. The germline V gene encodes CDR1 MDHEN and CDR2 SYDVKM. Trimming stripped 4 bases from V and 0 bases from J, with 10 bases between. CDR3 amino acids: CASSSRRHSYEQYF. The CDR3 DNA follows: TGTGCCAGCAGTTCCCGGCGGCACTCCTACGAGCAGTACTTC.

J is TRBJ1-1 and V is TRBV12-3 or TRBV12-4; D perhaps matches TRBD1 (5 bases). Trimming removed 5 bases at V and 8 bases at J, with 12 bases between. The CDR3 totals 12 residues. CDR3 in DNA: TGTGCCAGCAGTGTCGACAGACGGGAAGCTTTCTTT. As protein: CASSVDRREAFF.

This chain uses TRBV14 with TRBJ2-1; TRBD2 matches 15 bases. This CDR3 comprises 16 residues. Germline V gene sequence: CDR1 SGHDN, CDR2 FVKESK. The ends lost 0 bases at V and 11 bases at J; junction bases unmatched: 5. CDR3 sequence reads: CASSQDLGLAGGQQFF. The DNA for the CDR3 is TGTGCCAGCAGCCAAGATCTGGGACTAGCGGGAGGCCAGCAGTTCTTC.

The genes are TRBV12-2 and TRBJ1-3; the table assigns TRBD1, which was not confirmed against the DNA. TRBV12-2 is described as a pseudogene. The CDR3 has 17 residues. In DNA, the CDR3 is TGTGCAAGTCGCCTCCCACACAGGTCTCAGGGAGGAAACACCATATATTTT. Protein sequence: CASRLPHRSQGGNTIYF.

A few counts support this clone. The chain couples TRBV2 to TRBJ1-1; the D is unclear. Germline V CDR1 and CDR2: SNHLY, FYNNEI. The germline V and J ends were trimmed by 7 bases and 5 bases, with 17 bases remaining between them. The CDR3 has 14 amino acids. In DNA form, the CDR3 reads TGTGCCAGCACCCCGGACCTAGGGAGGACTGAAGCTTTCTTT. Translation gives CASTPDLGRTEAFF.

The chain is built from TRBV28 and TRBJ1-2; 7 bases are shared with TRBD1. The CDR3 covers 14 residues. With V trimmed by 5 bases and J by 5 bases, 8 bases remained unmatched. Germline V gene data show CDR1 as MDHEN and CDR2 as SYDVKM. The CDR3 region has the DNA TGTGCCAGCAGTGACCACCGGGACAGTTATGGCTACACCTTC. This gives the protein CASSDHRDSYGYTF.

This rearrangement joins TRBV7-6 to TRBJ2-3; 9 nucleotides align to TRBD2. The junction had 6 bases not matched to a gene; V was cut back by 8 bases and J by 0 bases. There are 15 residues in the CDR3. Germline assignment: CDR1 SGHVS and CDR2 FNYEAQ. CDR3 residues: CASLGLAGSTDTQYF. Here the CDR3 DNA reads TGTGCCAGCTTGGGTCTAGCGGGAAGCACAGATACGCAGTATTTT.

The chain joins TRBV3-1 (or the pseudogene TRBV3-2) to TRBJ2-7, with no clear D. CDR1 is LGHDT and CDR2 is YNNKEL in the germline V gene (reference sequence). V was trimmed by 1 base and J by 2 bases, leaving 15 bases between them. CDR3 length equals 16 residues. CDR3 loop: CASSQAGTRQAYEQYF. CDR3 DNA: TGTGCCAGCAGCCAAGCCGGAACCAGGCAGGCCTACGAGCAGTACTTC.

The chain carries TRBV9 and TRBJ2-5; D ambiguous. This CDR3 is 14 amino acids long. V dropped 3 bases and J dropped 6 bases, with 15 bases sitting between them. Germline values: CDR1 SGDLS, CDR2 YYNGEE. The CDR3 DNA is TGTGCCAGCAGCGGAACTTCCGGGTCTAAGACCCAGTACTTC. Its protein is CASSGTSGSKTQYF.

The chain uses TRBV29-1 and TRBJ2-7; D uncertain. Deletions cut 1 base from V and 2 bases from J, with 9 bases between. The CDR3 contains 13 residues. CDR1 SQVTM and CDR2 ANQGSEA come from the germline V gene. In nucleotides, the CDR3 is TGCAGCGTTGAAGGCCCGGTTCCCTACGAGCAGTACTTC. Translation gives CSVEGPVPYEQYF.

This rearrangement joins TRBV2 to TRBJ2-3; the match to TRBD2 covers 10 bases. Germline assignment: CDR1 SNHLY and CDR2 FYNNEI. The CDR3 length is 15 residues. With 4 bases clipped from V and 4 bases from J, the junction kept 5 bases outside the gene matches. DNA of the CDR3: TGTGCCAGCAGTGTTACAGCGGGAGGGTCAGATACGCAGTATTTT. Amino acids: CASSVTAGGSDTQYF.

The chain joins TRBV10-1 to TRBJ1-2; 8 nucleotides match TRBD1. The J segment lost 5 bases and the V segment lost 3 bases, leaving 2 bases of the junction unmatched. This CDR3 comprises 13 residues. Germline CDR1 WNHNN, CDR2 SYGVQD (reference sequence). The CDR3 region is CASSDGQGYGYTF. The DNA for the CDR3 is TGCGCCAGCAGTGACGGACAGGGATATGGCTACACCTTC.

The chain has TRBV6-5 and TRBJ2-7; 7 nucleotides agree with TRBD2. The CDR3 has 14 amino acids. The trim removed 9 bases at V and 6 bases at J, leaving 14 bases unmatched. Looked up from germline, CDR1 is MNHEY and CDR2 is SVGAGI. CDR3: CASDPGGTSREQYF. CDR3 DNA: TGTGCCAGTGACCCGGGGGGAACGTCACGCGAGCAGTACTTC.

This clone appeared once. The chain joins TRBV7-2 to TRBJ2-1; 7 bases agree with TRBD2. CDR1 and CDR2 from the germline V gene are SGHTA and FQGNSA. This CDR3 contains 16 residues. V was pared by 1 base and J by 7 bases, with 10 bases of the junction left unmatched. CDR3 sequence reads: CASSLGGGRAKNEQFF. In DNA form, the CDR3 reads TGTGCCAGCAGCTTAGGGGGTGGGAGGGCCAAGAATGAGCAGTTCTTC.

The chain has TRBV14 and TRBJ2-3, with a weak D call TRBD2 (6 bases). The germline V and J ends were trimmed by 0 bases and 3 bases, with 13 bases remaining between them. In germline, CDR1 is SGHDN, CDR2 FVKESK. The CDR3 runs 16 residues. This chain's CDR3 is CASSQDSGLMTDTQYF. The CDR3 bases are TGTGCCAGCAGCCAAGATTCGGGACTTATGACAGATACGCAGTATTTT.

This chain connects TRBV6-5 to TRBJ2-7; D uncertain. With 8 bases removed from V and 6 bases from J, the gap between germline ends came to 17 bases. CDR3 size: 13 residues. Per germline, CDR1 MNHEY and CDR2 SVGAGI. CDR3 sequence (DNA): TGTGCCAGCTCTAACCAGGTAGGCTTCGAGCAGTACTTC. It specifies CASSNQVGFEQYF.

This clone was counted only a few times. This chain joins TRBV6-1 and TRBJ1-1, with D maybe TRBD1 (6 bases). Germline-derived CDR1 and CDR2 are MNHNS and SASEGT. Deletions cut 0 bases from V and 5 bases from J, with 13 bases between. The CDR3 is 15 residues long. The CDR3 here is CASSEATRGGTEAFF. As DNA, the CDR3 is TGTGCCAGCAGTGAAGCGACTAGGGGGGGGACTGAAGCTTTCTTT.

The J gene is TRBJ2-7, the V gene TRBV19; TRBD1 aligns across 7 bases. Germline V gene sequence: CDR1 LNHDA, CDR2 SQIVND (reference sequence). This CDR3 is 14 amino acids long. V dropped 4 bases and J dropped 1; count of bases not matched to a gene: 4. CDR3 nucleotide sequence: TGTGCCAGTAGTACGACAGGGAGATCCTACGAGCAGTACTTC. Translating gives CASSTTGRSYEQYF.